The rows below give T cell receptor beta chains drawn from one sample of a study of T-cell reconstitution after alpha-beta-depleted transplantation in children. TCRdb called the PCR reads again in MiXCR, with one record for every CDR3 protein. Altogether roughly 400,000 distinct CDR3 sequences are present, around two fifths being singletons, with the ten largest covering 25% to 30%. This specimen consisted of PBMCs, obtained before TCRalphabeta/CD19-depleted stem cell transplant. These receptors all stem from a girl aged 2 to 10 with aplastic anemia, due to receive a stem cell transplant. Each CDR3 is given with its conserved first and last residue. A D gene is named only where the DNA matches it firmly. The listing skips clone size in some rows; elsewhere it reads once, few, many or a size class.

v_gene	abundance	j_gene	d_gene	len	CDR3aa	CDR3nt
TRBV5-6	many	TRBJ2-7	.	13	CASSLVWSYEQYF	TGTGCCAGCAGCTTGGTGTGGTCCTACGAGCAGTACTTC
TRBV29-1	many	TRBJ1-2	TRBD1	14	CSVEDPRGRAGYTF	TGCAGCGTTGAAGATCCCAGGGGGCGCGCTGGCTACACCTTC
TRBV7-4	.	TRBJ2-7	TRBD2	16	CASSLGWREIYYEQYF	TGTGCCAGCAGCTTAGGTTGGCGGGAGATCTACTACGAGCAGTACTTC
TRBV25-1	.	TRBJ1-5	.	12	CASTRGFQPQHF	TGTGCCAGCACTCGAGGCTTTCAGCCCCAGCATTTT
TRBV12-3/TRBV12-4	many	TRBJ1-2	.	12	CASSGGPRGYTF	TGTGCCAGCAGCGGGGGGCCGCGCGGCTACACCTTC
TRBV6-5	.	TRBJ2-3	.	15	CASSYSRTSTDTQYF	TGTGCCAGCAGTTACTCAAGGACTAGCACAGATACGCAGTATTTT
TRBV28	.	TRBJ1-6	TRBD1	14	CASSFPRGESPLHF	TGTGCCAGCAGTTTTCCCAGGGGGGAATCACCCCTCCACTTT
TRBV12-3/TRBV12-4	many	TRBJ2-1	TRBD2	14	CASITSGRGNEQFF	TGTGCCAGCATAACCAGCGGGAGGGGAAATGAGCAGTTCTTC
TRBV7-8	.	TRBJ2-5	.	16	CASFTTELGASTAQYF	TGTGCCAGCTTCACCACCGAACTAGGGGCTTCGACGGCCCAGTACTTC
TRBV7-6	.	TRBJ1-3	.	17	CASSPTMDPLSGNTIYF	TGTGCCAGCAGCCCTACCATGGACCCACTCTCTGGAAACACCATATATTTT
TRBV20-1	few	TRBJ2-3	TRBD1	13	CSVTRTGTDTQYF	TGCAGTGTCACCCGGACAGGGACAGATACGCAGTATTTT
TRBV12-3/TRBV12-4	.	TRBJ2-3	.	14	CASSPRALADTQYF	TGTGCCAGCAGTCCCCGGGCATTGGCAGATACGCAGTATTTT
TRBV5-4	once	TRBJ2-5	.	19	CASSSLLGGGKTQGETQYF	TGTGCCAGCAGCTCGCTCCTCGGGGGAGGAAAAACTCAGGGAGAGACCCAGTACTTC
TRBV5-1	.	TRBJ2-5	TRBD2	16	CASSRQWTSSGETQYF	TGCGCCAGCAGCCGACAGTGGACTAGCTCCGGAGAGACCCAGTACTTC
TRBV30	.	TRBJ1-2	.	13	CAWEDGGRGGYTF	TGTGCCTGGGAGGACGGCGGTCGGGGGGGCTACACCTTC
TRBV20-1	.	TRBJ2-3	TRBD1	13	CSAGQGAGDTQYF	TGCAGTGCGGGACAGGGGGCGGGAGATACGCAGTATTTT
TRBV19	.	TRBJ2-3	TRBD2	17	CASSTPPGLAGADTQYF	TGTGCCAGTAGTACCCCTCCCGGACTAGCGGGAGCAGATACGCAGTATTTT
TRBV12-3/TRBV12-4	.	TRBJ1-5	.	13	CASSSARNQPQHF	TGTGCCAGCAGTTCGGCCCGGAATCAGCCCCAGCATTTT
TRBV5-1	.	TRBJ2-7	TRBD1	15	CASSSHRGHSYEQYF	TGCGCCAGCAGCAGTCACAGGGGGCACTCCTACGAGCAGTACTTC
TRBV12-3/TRBV12-4	few	TRBJ1-5	.	13	CASSLARDQPQHF	TGTGCCAGCAGTTTAGCACGCGATCAGCCCCAGCATTTT